The clone carrying this T cell receptor (beta chain) was counted ten times or more. This record belongs to a study of T cells after yellow fever vaccination. TCRdb re-called the 5' RACE reads through MiXCR, storing one row per CDR3 protein. Of 250,000 or so distinct CDR3 sequences in the sample, 3.6% were seen once. The source material was PBMCs, sampled 15 days after the yellow fever booster vaccination. The sequence derives from a man between 18 and 29 years old who received the YFV17D yellow fever vaccine.

The CDR3 is CAISAGDGNYGYTF. CDR3 DNA: TGTGCCATCAGTGCGGGGGACGGGAACTATGGCTACACCTTC. The chain couples TRBV10-3 to TRBJ1-2, with D perhaps matching TRBD1 (5 bases). The ends were cut back, 4 bases at V and 2 bases at J, with 11 bases in the middle. CDR1 ENHRY and CDR2 SYGVKD come from the germline V gene. The CDR3 covers 14 residues.